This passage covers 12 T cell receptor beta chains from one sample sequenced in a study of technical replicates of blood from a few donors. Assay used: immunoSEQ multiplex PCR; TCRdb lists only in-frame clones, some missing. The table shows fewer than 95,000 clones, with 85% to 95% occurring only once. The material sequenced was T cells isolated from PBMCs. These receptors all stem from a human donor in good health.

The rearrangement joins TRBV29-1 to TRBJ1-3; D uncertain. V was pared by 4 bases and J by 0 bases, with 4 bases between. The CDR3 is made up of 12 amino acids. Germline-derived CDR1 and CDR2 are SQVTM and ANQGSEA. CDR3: CSVASSGNTIYF. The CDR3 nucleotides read TGCAGCGTTGCTAGCTCTGGAAACACCATATATTTT.

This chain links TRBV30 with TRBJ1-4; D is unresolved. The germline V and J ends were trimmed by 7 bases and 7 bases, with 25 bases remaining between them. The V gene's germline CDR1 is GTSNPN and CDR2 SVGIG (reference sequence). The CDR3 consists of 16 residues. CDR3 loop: CALRRQRPAPAEKLFF. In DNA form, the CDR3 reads TGTGCCTTGCGCCGACAAAGGCCCGCACCTGCTGAAAAACTGTTTTTT.

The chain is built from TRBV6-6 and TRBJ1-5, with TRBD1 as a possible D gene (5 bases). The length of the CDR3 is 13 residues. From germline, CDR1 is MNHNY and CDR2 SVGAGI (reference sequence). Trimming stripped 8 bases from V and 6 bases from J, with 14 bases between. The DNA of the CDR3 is TGTGCCAGCGCCTGGGGGGAGAGTCAGCCCCAGCATTTT. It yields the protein CASAWGESQPQHF.

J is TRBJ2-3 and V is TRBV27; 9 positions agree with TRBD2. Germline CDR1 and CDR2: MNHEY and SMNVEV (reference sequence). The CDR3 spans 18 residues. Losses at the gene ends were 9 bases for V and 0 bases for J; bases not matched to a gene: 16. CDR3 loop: CARENSGRPLLSTDTQYF. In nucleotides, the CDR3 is TGTGCCAGGGAAAATAGCGGGAGACCCCTCCTCAGCACAGATACGCAGTATTTT.

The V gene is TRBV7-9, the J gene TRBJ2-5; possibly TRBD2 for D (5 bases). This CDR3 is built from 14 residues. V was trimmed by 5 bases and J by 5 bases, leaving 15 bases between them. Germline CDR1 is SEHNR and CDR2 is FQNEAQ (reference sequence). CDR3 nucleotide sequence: TGTGCCAGCAGCGCCCCCCGGAGGCGGGAGACCCAGTACTTC. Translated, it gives CASSAPRRRETQYF.

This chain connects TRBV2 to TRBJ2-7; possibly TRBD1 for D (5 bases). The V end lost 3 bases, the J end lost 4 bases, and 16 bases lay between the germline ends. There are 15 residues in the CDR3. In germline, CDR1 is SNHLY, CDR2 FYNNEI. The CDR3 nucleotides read TGTGCCAGCAGTGATCAGGGCAGGTCCTTTTACGAGCAGTACTTC. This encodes CASSDQGRSFYEQYF.

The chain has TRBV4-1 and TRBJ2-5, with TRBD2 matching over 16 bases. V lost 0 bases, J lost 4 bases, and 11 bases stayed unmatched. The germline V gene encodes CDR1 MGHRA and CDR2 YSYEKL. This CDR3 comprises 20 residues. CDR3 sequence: CASSQDRGLAGGRRSETQYF. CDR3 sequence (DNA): TGCGCCAGCAGCCAAGACCGGGGACTAGCGGGGGGGCGAAGGTCAGAGACCCAGTACTTC.

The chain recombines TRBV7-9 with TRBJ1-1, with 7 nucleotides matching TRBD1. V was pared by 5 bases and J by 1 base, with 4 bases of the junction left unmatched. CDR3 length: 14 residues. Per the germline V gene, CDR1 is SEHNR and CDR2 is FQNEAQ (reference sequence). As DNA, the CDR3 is TGTGCCAGCAGCGCGGGACAGACGAACACTGAAGCTTTCTTT. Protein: CASSAGQTNTEAFF.

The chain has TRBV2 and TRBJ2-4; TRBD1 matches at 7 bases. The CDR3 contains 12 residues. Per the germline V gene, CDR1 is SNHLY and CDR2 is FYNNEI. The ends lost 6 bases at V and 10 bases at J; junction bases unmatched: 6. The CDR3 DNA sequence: TGTGCCAGCAGGCCCGGACAGGATATTCAGTACTTC. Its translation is CASRPGQDIQYF.

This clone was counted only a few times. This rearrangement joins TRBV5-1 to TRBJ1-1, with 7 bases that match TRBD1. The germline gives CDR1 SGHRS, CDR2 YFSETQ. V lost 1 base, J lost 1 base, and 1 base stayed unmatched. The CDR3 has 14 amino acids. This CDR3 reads CASSLRQGNTEAFF. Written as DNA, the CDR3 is TGCGCCAGCAGCTTGCGACAGGGGAACACTGAAGCTTTCTTT. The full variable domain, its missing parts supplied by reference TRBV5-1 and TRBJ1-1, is KAGVTQTPRYLIKTRGQQVTLSCSPISGHRSVSWYQQTPGQGLQFLFEYFSETQRNKGNFPGRFSGRQFSNSRSEMNVSTLELGDSALYLCASSLRQGNTEAFFGQGTRLTVV.

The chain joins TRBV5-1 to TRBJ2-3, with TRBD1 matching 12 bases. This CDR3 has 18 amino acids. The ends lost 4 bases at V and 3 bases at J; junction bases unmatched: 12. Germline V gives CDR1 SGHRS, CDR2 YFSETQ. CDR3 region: CASSPGPGQGAYTDTQYF. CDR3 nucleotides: TGCGCCAGCAGCCCTGGACCGGGACAGGGGGCGTATACAGATACGCAGTATTTT.

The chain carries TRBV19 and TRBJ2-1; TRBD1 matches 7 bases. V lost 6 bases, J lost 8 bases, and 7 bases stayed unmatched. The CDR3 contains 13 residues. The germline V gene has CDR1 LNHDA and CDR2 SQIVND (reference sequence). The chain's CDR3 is CASRSHQGDEQFF. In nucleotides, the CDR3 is TGTGCCAGTAGATCACACCAGGGGGATGAGCAGTTCTTC.